The subject of this entry is one TCR beta chain. As yet, its antigen is unknown. The data derive from a study of blood T cells in healthy people across ages. In the study overall: Using template switching, researchers captured about one barcoded beta molecule for each two T cells. Notes on the study in general: Those diversity estimates obtained from one million T cells were thought to be underestimates.

The study recruited healthy Caucasian donors from Russia who were aged about 6 to 90. The second PCR ran about 6 to 12 cycles with a sample-barcoded 5' primer and J-beta primers. Each cDNA molecule was tagged by a template-switch adaptor that had 12 random nucleotides. TCRdb analysed the 5' RACE reads with MiXCR anew, one entry per CDR3 protein. In the table there are 700,000 to 850,000 distinct CDR3 sequences, around 36% of which are singletons. Germline trimming cut 3 bases from V and 3 bases from J; bases unmatched to any gene: 6. Germline lookup yields CDR1 DFQATT and CDR2 SNEGSKA (reference sequence). CDR3 length: 15 residues.

This TCR came from a man between 18 and 29 years old in good health. Sequencing input: blood. The chain has TRBV20-1 and TRBJ2-1, with TRBD2 matching 9 bases. The CDR3 is CSARGLAHNYNEQFF. In DNA form, the CDR3 reads TGCAGTGCTAGGGGACTAGCCCACAACTACAATGAGCAGTTCTTC.